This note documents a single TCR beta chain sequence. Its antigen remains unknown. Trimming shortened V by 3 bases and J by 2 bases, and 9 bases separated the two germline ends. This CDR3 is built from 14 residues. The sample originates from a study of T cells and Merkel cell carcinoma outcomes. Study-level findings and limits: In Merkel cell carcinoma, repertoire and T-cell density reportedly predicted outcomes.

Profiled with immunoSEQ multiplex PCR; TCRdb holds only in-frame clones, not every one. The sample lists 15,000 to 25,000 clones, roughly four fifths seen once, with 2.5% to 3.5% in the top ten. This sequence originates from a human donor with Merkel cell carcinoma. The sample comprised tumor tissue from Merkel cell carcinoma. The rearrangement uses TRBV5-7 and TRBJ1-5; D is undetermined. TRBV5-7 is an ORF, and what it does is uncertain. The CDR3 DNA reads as TGTGCCAGCAGCTATTCCGTGGGCAATCAGCCCCAGCATTTT. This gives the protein CASSYSVGNQPQHF.